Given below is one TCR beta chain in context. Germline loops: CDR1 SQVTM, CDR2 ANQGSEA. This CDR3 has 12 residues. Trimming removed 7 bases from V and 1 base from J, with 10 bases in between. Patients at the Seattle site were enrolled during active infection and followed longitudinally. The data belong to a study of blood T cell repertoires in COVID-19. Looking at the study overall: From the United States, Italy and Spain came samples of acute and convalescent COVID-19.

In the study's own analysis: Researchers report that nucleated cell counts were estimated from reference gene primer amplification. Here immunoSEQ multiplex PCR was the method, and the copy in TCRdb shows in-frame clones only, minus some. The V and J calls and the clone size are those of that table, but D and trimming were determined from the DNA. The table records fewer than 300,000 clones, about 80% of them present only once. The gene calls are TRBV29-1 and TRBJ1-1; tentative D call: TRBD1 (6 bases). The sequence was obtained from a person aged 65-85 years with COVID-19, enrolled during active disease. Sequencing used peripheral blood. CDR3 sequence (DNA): TGCAGCGCGTGGACAGCGAACACTGAAGCTTTCTTT. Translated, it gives CSAWTANTEAFF. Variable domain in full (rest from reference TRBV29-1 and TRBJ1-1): SAVISQKPSRDICQRGTSLTIQCQVDSQVTMMFWYRQQPGQSLTLIATANQGSEATYESGFVIDKFPISRPNLTFSTLTVSNMSPEDSSIYLCSAWTANTEAFFGQGTRLTVV.